This T cell receptor beta chain originates from a study of blood T cells in healthy people across ages. V dropped 8 bases and J dropped 4 bases, with 17 bases sitting between them. CDR1 and CDR2 (germline): LGHDT, YNNKEL (reference sequence). This CDR3 has 15 residues. A second roughly 6 to 12 cycle PCR used barcoded and J-beta primers. Using its own MiXCR run on the 5' RACE reads, TCRdb lists one record per CDR3 protein. This sample has 650,000 to 900,000 distinct CDR3 sequences, with 60% to 80% found just once. Sequencing input: blood. This chain joins TRBV3-1 and TRBJ2-2; possibly TRBD1 or TRBD2 for D (5 bases each). The TCR originated in a man in his thirties or forties in good health. CDR3 in DNA: TGTGCCAGCGGGACGAGAACCCCGGGCACCGGGGAGCTGTTTTTT. Protein product: CASGTRTPGTGELFF.